The 27 T cell receptor beta chains in this list originate from one sample, sequenced in a study of blood T cell repertoires in COVID-19. TCRdb's table, derived via immunoSEQ multiplex PCR, lists solely in-frame clones and lacks some. This sample has 200,000 or so clones, with approximately 80% found just once. The specimen sequenced was peripheral blood. All receptors come from a man between 35 and 55 years old who had recovered from COVID-19.

This clone appeared once. The chain carries TRBV6-1 and TRBJ2-4; perhaps TRBD1 as D (5 bases). The germline gives CDR1 MNHNS, CDR2 SASEGT. The CDR3 is 15 amino acids. The ends were cut back, 0 bases at V and 6 bases at J, with 12 bases in the middle. The DNA of the CDR3 is TGTGCCAGCAGTGAAGCCCCCGAAGGGGCAAACATTCAGTACTTC. Translated, it gives CASSEAPEGANIQYF.

The chain joins TRBV5-6 to TRBJ2-7, with 9 nucleotides matching TRBD1. Looked up from germline, CDR1 is SGHDT and CDR2 is YYEEEE. V lost 4 bases to trimming and J lost 4 bases; unmatched junction nucleotides: 6. This CDR3 is built from 14 residues. CDR3 nucleotide sequence: TGTGCCAGCAGCGCCGGGACAGGGTTTTACGAGCAGTACTTC. Translating gives CASSAGTGFYEQYF.

The chain employs TRBV27 and TRBJ1-2; 8 bases are shared with TRBD1. Germline trimming cut 5 bases from V and 7 bases from J; bases unmatched to any gene: 12. The germline gives CDR1 MNHEY, CDR2 SMNVEV (reference sequence). The CDR3 consists of 15 residues. CDR3 in DNA: TGTGCCAGCAGTCGCGGACAGGGAGGATTAAGTGGCTACACCTTC. This codes for CASSRGQGGLSGYTF.

The rearrangement uses TRBV10-1 and TRBJ2-3; a weak D match, TRBD1 (5 bases). This CDR3 has 13 residues. Trimming cost V 0 bases and J 4 bases, with 5 bases left between them. CDR1 WNHNN and CDR2 SYGVQD come from the germline V gene (reference sequence). CDR3 DNA sequence: TGCGCCAGCAGTGAGTCAGGGGCAGATACGCAGTATTTT. Its translation is CASSESGADTQYF.

The chain couples TRBV28 to TRBJ1-2, with TRBD1 as a possible D gene (6 bases). This CDR3 has 13 amino acids. V lost 2 bases and J lost 8, with 12 bases in between. Germline V gene sequence: CDR1 MDHEN, CDR2 SYDVKM. CDR3 loop: CASSLVRGNGYTF. CDR3 coding DNA: TGTGCCAGCAGTTTAGTTAGGGGGAACGGCTACACCTTC.

This clone was picked up a small number of times. The V call is TRBV5-1, the J call TRBJ2-1; no reliable D call. Trimming shortened V by 4 bases and J by 8 bases, and 7 bases separated the two germline ends. CDR1 and CDR2 (germline): SGHRS, YFSETQ. This CDR3 has 11 residues. CDR3: CASSRAYEQFF. CDR3 coding DNA: TGCGCCAGCAGCCGAGCGTATGAGCAGTTCTTC.

The chain employs TRBV5-1 and TRBJ2-1; 9 positions agree with TRBD1. V shed 4 bases, J shed 9 bases, and the junction held 8 bases outside the gene matches. This CDR3 region has 14 residues. The V gene's germline CDR1 is SGHRS and CDR2 YFSETQ. For the CDR3, the DNA is TGCGCCAGCAGCCCTCAGGGACAGGGTGGTGAGCAGTTCTTC. This codes for CASSPQGQGGEQFF.

The chain is built from TRBV11-2 and TRBJ2-1; 9 bases fit TRBD2. This CDR3 region has 17 residues. Per germline, CDR1 SGHAT and CDR2 FQNNGV. Germline trimming cut 2 bases from V and 1 base from J; bases unmatched to any gene: 6. The CDR3 nucleotides are TGTGCCAGCAGCTTAAGGCTAGCGGGGATGTCCTACAATGAGCAGTTCTTC. Translating it yields CASSLRLAGMSYNEQFF.

The table lists this clone with a few counts. The gene calls are TRBV10-3 and TRBJ1-3; 7 nucleotides agree with TRBD1. V lost 6 bases and J lost 2; bases outside the gene matches: 4. The CDR3 is 14 amino acids. Germline CDR1 ENHRY, CDR2 SYGVKD. For the CDR3, the DNA is TGTGCCATCAGAGTCGACAGGGCTGGAAACACCATATATTTT. It yields the protein CAIRVDRAGNTIYF.

The rearrangement joins TRBV11-3 to TRBJ1-1, with a weak D call TRBD1 (6 bases). CDR1 is SGHNT and CDR2 is YENEEA in the germline V gene. CDR3 length equals 13 residues. Trimming left V 4 bases short and J 3 bases short, with 9 bases between. CDR3 sequence: CASSSRTDTEAFF. The CDR3 DNA is TGTGCCAGCAGCTCAAGGACAGACACTGAAGCTTTCTTT.

The chain has TRBV21-1 and TRBJ1-5; TRBD1, the table's D call, lacks a check against the DNA. TRBV21-1 is tagged as a pseudogene. This CDR3 has 14 residues. Here the CDR3 reads CASSNLQGWQPQHF. The CDR3 coding sequence is TGTGCCAGCAGCAATTTACAGGGATGGCAGCCCCAGCATTTT.

V is TRBV30 and J is TRBJ1-4; 8 nucleotides agree with TRBD1. CDR1 and CDR2 (germline): GTSNPN, SVGIG (reference sequence). This CDR3 comprises 17 residues. Trimming removed 0 bases from V and 5 bases from J; junction bases left unmatched: 11. CDR3: CAWSVLPPGGWNEKLFF. Here the CDR3 DNA reads TGTGCCTGGAGTGTACTCCCGCCAGGGGGCTGGAATGAAAAACTGTTTTTT.

The V gene is TRBV27, the J gene TRBJ2-5; 11 nucleotides line up with TRBD1. Germline V gene data show CDR1 as MNHEY and CDR2 as SMNVEV (reference sequence). V dropped 5 bases and J dropped 6; count of bases not matched to a gene: 5. This CDR3 spans 14 amino acids. The CDR3 bases are TGTGCCAGCAGTCCTGGGACAGGGGGAAAGACCCAGTACTTC. Translating it yields CASSPGTGGKTQYF.

V usage is TRBV6-2 or TRBV6-3 and J usage is TRBJ2-2; tentatively, D is TRBD2 (7 bases). CDR1 and CDR2 from the germline V gene are MNHEY and SVGEGT. V was cut by 2 bases and J by 4 bases, with 17 bases left in between. The CDR3 sequence is 17 residues long. CDR3: CASSYTQRGASTGELFF. The CDR3 region has the DNA TGTGCCAGCAGTTACACCCAACGGGGGGCAAGCACCGGGGAGCTGTTTTTT.

The chain joins TRBV30 to TRBJ1-5, with TRBD1 matching 9 bases. The CDR3 extends over 14 amino acids. V shed 5 bases and J 3 bases; nucleotides not matched to a gene: 5. CDR1 GTSNPN and CDR2 SVGIG come from the germline V gene (reference sequence). CDR3 coding DNA: TGTGCCTGGGGGACAGGGAACTACAATCAGCCCCAGCATTTT. Translated, it gives CAWGTGNYNQPQHF.

This clone is a singleton in its sample. The chain uses TRBV6-2 or TRBV6-3 and TRBJ2-7; the D is unclear. Trimming removed 3 bases from V and 3 bases from J, with 9 bases in between. The CDR3 extends over 13 amino acids. CDR1 and CDR2 (germline): MNHEY, SVGEGT. The CDR3 reads CASSYAVFYEQYF. The CDR3 DNA is TGTGCCAGCAGTTATGCAGTTTTCTACGAGCAGTACTTC.

The V call is TRBV6-1, the J call TRBJ1-2; a weak D match, TRBD1 (5 bases). V gave up 2 bases and J gave up 7 bases, with 17 bases separating them. The CDR3 runs to 15 residues. Looked up from germline, CDR1 is MNHNS and CDR2 is SASEGT. In DNA form, the CDR3 reads TGTGCCAGCAGTGAACCGGGCAGGGTAGATGGTGGCTACACCTTC. As protein: CASSEPGRVDGGYTF.

The V call is TRBV18, the J call TRBJ2-1, with 15 bases identical to TRBD2. Germline trimming cut 1 base from V and 8 bases from J; bases unmatched to any gene: 0. CDR1 is KGHSH, CDR2 LQKENI, per germline. The CDR3 sequence is 15 residues long. DNA for the CDR3: TGTGCCAGCTCACCACGGACTAGCGGGGGGGATGAGCAGTTCTTC. Translation: CASSPRTSGGDEQFF.

V usage is TRBV3-1 (or the pseudogene TRBV3-2) and J usage is TRBJ2-5, with TRBD2 identical over 8 bases. The junction had 9 bases not matched to a gene; V was cut back by 4 bases and J by 5 bases. The CDR3 covers 15 residues. Germline assignment: CDR1 LGHDT and CDR2 YNNKEL (reference sequence). As DNA, the CDR3 is TGTGCCAGCAGCCCTGACGGGGGGGCCTGGGAGACCCAGTACTTC. This translates into CASSPDGGAWETQYF.

The CDR3 protein is CASSGQGSLGGGTQETQYF. CDR3 DNA sequence: TGTGCCAGTAGCGGACAGGGGAGCCTGGGCGGGGGGACCCAAGAGACCCAGTACTTC. The V and J genes are TRBV19 and TRBJ2-5; D perhaps matches TRBD1 (9 bases). Germline lookup yields CDR1 LNHDA and CDR2 SQIVND (reference sequence). The V end was cut by 6 bases, the J end by 1 base, with 27 bases between. This CDR3 has 19 residues.

The chain has TRBV3-1 (or the pseudogene TRBV3-2) and TRBJ1-1; D is uncertain. Germline loops: CDR1 LGHDT, CDR2 YNNKEL (reference sequence). V lost 2 bases and J 1 base, leaving 8 bases between the germline ends. The CDR3 extends over 14 amino acids. CDR3 nucleotides: TGTGCCAGCAGCCAACTACTTCCGAACACTGAAGCTTTCTTT. Translated, it gives CASSQLLPNTEAFF.

The chain combines TRBV11-2 with TRBJ2-2; 7 positions match TRBD2. Germline CDR1 and CDR2: SGHAT and FQNNGV. The CDR3 consists of 17 residues. V shed 2 bases, J shed 4 bases, and the junction held 10 bases outside the gene matches. The CDR3 DNA is TGTGCCAGCAGCTTATCACACCGGGACTACACCACCGGGGAGCTGTTTTTT. Its protein is CASSLSHRDYTTGELFF.

The V and J genes are TRBV11-3 and TRBJ2-2, with 12 positions matching TRBD2. Germline V gene lookup returns CDR1 SGHNT and CDR2 YENEEA. The CDR3 is made up of 16 amino acids. With 5 bases clipped from V and 6 bases from J, the junction kept 7 bases outside the gene matches. The CDR3 sequence is CASSKTSGGGAGELFF. The CDR3 DNA sequence: TGTGCCAGCAGCAAGACTAGCGGGGGTGGCGCCGGGGAGCTGTTTTTT.

This clone is a singleton in its sample. The chain is built from TRBV5-1 and TRBJ1-2; D is uncertain. Per germline, CDR1 SGHRS and CDR2 YFSETQ. Trimming cost V 1 base and J 1 base, with 17 bases left between them. The CDR3 has 17 amino acids. In DNA, the CDR3 is TGCGCCAGCAGCTTGCCCCCACAAGGGAGTCTTAACTATGGCTACACCTTC. Translating gives CASSLPPQGSLNYGYTF.

V gene TRBV5-5 combines with J gene TRBJ1-4; no clear D. The CDR3 runs to 14 residues. Trimming left V 2 bases short and J 3 bases short, with 8 bases between. Germline values: CDR1 SGHKS, CDR2 YYEKEE (reference sequence). CDR3 protein: CASSFSQSNEKLFF. In DNA, the CDR3 is TGTGCCAGCAGCTTTTCACAGTCTAATGAAAAACTGTTTTTT. The full variable domain, its missing parts supplied by reference TRBV5-5 and TRBJ1-4, is DAGVTQSPTHLIKTRGQQVTLRCSPISGHKSVSWYQQVLGQGPQFIFQYYEKEERGRGNFPDRFSARQFPNYSSELNVNALLLGDSALYLCASSFSQSNEKLFFGSGTQLSVL.

The chain is built from TRBV7-9 and TRBJ2-3, with 9 bases aligning to TRBD1. CDR1 and CDR2 (germline): SEHNR, FQNEAQ (reference sequence). This CDR3 is 15 amino acids long. Germline trimming cut 5 bases from V and 4 bases from J; bases unmatched to any gene: 7. The CDR3 coding sequence is TGTGCCAGCAGCCCGCAGACAGGGGGGGCAGATACGCAGTATTTT. This encodes CASSPQTGGADTQYF.

The chain recombines TRBV7-9 with TRBJ2-3, with D uncertain. The CDR3 extends over 14 amino acids. Trimming shortened V by 2 bases and J by 0 bases, and 6 bases separated the two germline ends. Germline assignment: CDR1 SEHNR and CDR2 FQNEAQ (reference sequence). DNA of the CDR3: TGTGCCAGCAGCTTATCCCAGAGCACAGATACGCAGTATTTT. This codes for CASSLSQSTDTQYF.